Each of the 20 T cell receptor beta chains below was sequenced from the same sample in a study of T cells after yellow fever vaccination. TCRdb reprocessed the 5' RACE reads via MiXCR and lists one record per CDR3 protein. The sample holds a few hundred thousand distinct CDR3 sequences, less than 4.5% seen once. The sample here was PBMCs, taken on the day of the yellow fever booster vaccination. The receptors were sampled from a man aged 18 to 35 who received the YFV17D yellow fever vaccine.

This clonotype came up a few times. The CDR3 region has the DNA TGCGCCAGCAGCCCGTGGCCCGGAAACACCATATATTTT. This translates into CASSPWPGNTIYF. V and J are TRBV5-1 and TRBJ1-3; D is unresolved. Deletions cut 4 bases from V and 4 bases from J, with 9 bases between. CDR1 SGHRS and CDR2 YFSETQ come from the germline V gene. This CDR3 spans 13 amino acids.

This clonotype has at least ten counts. The genes are TRBV5-1 and TRBJ2-5; TRBD1 matches at 7 bases. V lost 4 bases, J lost 1 base, and 4 bases stayed unmatched. The germline V gene has CDR1 SGHRS and CDR2 YFSETQ. This CDR3 contains 14 residues. CDR3 coding DNA: TGCGCCAGCAGCGCCCGGGACAGCCAAGAGACCCAGTACTTC. Its translation: CASSARDSQETQYF.

J is TRBJ2-3 and V is TRBV7-9; tentatively, D is TRBD1 (7 bases). Germline CDR1 SEHNR, CDR2 FQNEAQ (reference sequence). V was shortened by 5 bases and J by 2 bases, with 14 bases between the two germline ends. This CDR3 is 15 amino acids long. The CDR3 protein is CASSPRGQLTDTQYF. In nucleotides, the CDR3 is TGTGCCAGCAGCCCGCGGGGACAGCTCACAGATACGCAGTATTTT.

This clonotype was counted ten times or more. The chain has TRBV7-8 and TRBJ1-1; TRBD1 agrees at 8 bases. The CDR3 length is 14 residues. V gave up 0 bases and J gave up 8 bases; unmatched junction bases: 5. The germline CDR1 and CDR2 sequences are SGHVS and FQNEAQ. The CDR3 here is CASSLAGQGREAFF. CDR3 nucleotides: TGTGCCAGCAGCTTAGCCGGACAGGGAAGAGAAGCTTTCTTT.

This clonotype appeared a few times. The chain has TRBV7-7 and TRBJ2-3; D is uncertain. The CDR3 loop spans 14 amino acids. Looked up from germline, CDR1 is SSHAT and CDR2 is FNYEAQ (reference sequence). V was clipped by 6 bases and J by 2 bases, with 12 bases between them. CDR3: CASSTGSFTDTQYF. CDR3 coding DNA: TGTGCCAGCAGTACCGGATCCTTCACAGATACGCAGTATTTT.

This clonotype was seen at least ten times. The chain links TRBV6-1 to TRBJ2-1, with 7 bases aligning to TRBD1. V shed 7 bases, J shed 9 bases, and the junction held 9 bases outside the gene matches. The CDR3 sequence is 13 residues long. Per the germline V gene, CDR1 is MNHNS and CDR2 is SASEGT. CDR3 protein: CASNRQGLREQFF. CDR3 coding DNA: TGTGCCAGCAATCGACAGGGTTTGCGTGAGCAGTTCTTC.

The rearrangement links TRBV5-5 to TRBJ1-1; possible D gene TRBD1, 5 bases. CDR3 length equals 16 residues. In germline, CDR1 is SGHKS, CDR2 YYEKEE (reference sequence). The ends were cut back, 0 bases at V and 0 bases at J, with 12 bases in the middle. Here the CDR3 reads CASSLVQGYMNTEAFF. CDR3 coding DNA: TGTGCCAGCAGCTTGGTTCAGGGATATATGAACACTGAAGCTTTCTTT.

This clonotype came up many times. This chain joins TRBV6-2 or TRBV6-3 and TRBJ2-2; D not resolved. This CDR3 comprises 11 residues. V dropped 8 bases and J dropped 4 bases, with 5 bases sitting between them. The germline CDR1 and CDR2 sequences are MNHEY and SVGEGT. CDR3 nucleotide sequence: TGTGCCAGCTACCGCACCGGGGAGCTGTTTTTT. Translating it yields CASYRTGELFF.

This clonotype was counted ten times or more. The gene calls are TRBV4-1 and TRBJ1-1; weak D call: TRBD1 (5 bases). CDR1 MGHRA and CDR2 YSYEKL come from the germline V gene. Deletions cut 2 bases from V and 1 base from J, with 14 bases between. The CDR3 is made up of 16 amino acids. The CDR3 reads CASSQKGQGENTEAFF. The CDR3, as DNA: TGCGCCAGCAGCCAAAAGGGCCAGGGCGAGAACACTGAAGCTTTCTTT.

This clonotype was detected only a few times. CDR3 region: CATSRDIGGWGYTF. The CDR3 DNA reads TGTGCCACCAGCAGAGATATTGGAGGTTGGGGCTACACCTTC. J is TRBJ1-2 and V is TRBV15; D gene ambiguous. Germline V gene lookup returns CDR1 LNHNV and CDR2 YYDKDF (reference sequence). V was cut by 0 bases and J by 8 bases, with 13 bases left in between. The CDR3 has 14 residues.

Ten or more counts support this clonotype. The V gene is TRBV25-1, the J gene TRBJ2-1; D might be TRBD2 (6 bases). The CDR3 consists of 14 residues. Germline assignment: CDR1 MGHDK and CDR2 SYGVNS. V lost 2 bases and J 9 bases, leaving 14 bases between the germline ends. CDR3 DNA: TGTGCCAGCAGTGAACACTCCTCCGGGAGTGAGCAGTTCTTC. Protein sequence: CASSEHSSGSEQFF.

DNA of the CDR3: TGTGCCAGCTCACTTAGCGTGGACAATGAGCAGTTCTTC. Its translation is CASSLSVDNEQFF. The chain uses TRBV18 and TRBJ2-1; D is perhaps TRBD2 (5 bases). The germline V gene has CDR1 KGHSH and CDR2 LQKENI. Trimming took off 4 bases at V and 5 bases at J, with 9 bases between the two ends. There are 13 residues in the CDR3.

This clonotype was observed many times. V usage is TRBV20-1 and J usage is TRBJ2-5, with no clear D. This CDR3 contains 14 residues. V lost 2 bases and J 2 bases, leaving 12 bases between the germline ends. The germline V gene has CDR1 DFQATT and CDR2 SNEGSKA (reference sequence). DNA for the CDR3: TGCAGTGCTAGAACGGCACAGCTACAAGAGACCCAGTACTTC. Its protein product is CSARTAQLQETQYF.

This clonotype appeared many times. The rearrangement uses TRBV3-1 and TRBJ2-1; a weak D match, TRBD2 (6 bases). The CDR3 spans 15 residues. CDR1 and CDR2 from the germline V gene are LGHDT and YNNKEL (reference sequence). The V end lost 0 bases, the J end lost 5 bases, and 11 bases lay between the germline ends. CDR3 DNA: TGTGCCAGCAGCCAAGAGGGACTCCGGCACAATGAGCAGTTCTTC. Protein sequence: CASSQEGLRHNEQFF.

This clonotype was seen at least ten times. CDR3 coding DNA: TGTGCTAGTGGTTTTGGAGGCCCCAGCTCCTACAATGAGCAGTTCTTC. Its translation is CASGFGGPSSYNEQFF. The chain joins TRBV12-5 to TRBJ2-1, with TRBD2 as a possible D gene (5 bases). With 3 bases removed from V and 0 bases from J, the gap between germline ends came to 12 bases. The length of the CDR3 is 16 residues. Germline V gene lookup returns CDR1 LGHNT and CDR2 FRNRAP.

This clonotype was found many times. The rearrangement links TRBV28 to TRBJ2-7; the D call may be TRBD1 or TRBD2 (5 bases each). V lost 6 bases and J 4 bases, leaving 13 bases between the germline ends. The CDR3 runs to 13 residues. In germline, CDR1 is MDHEN, CDR2 SYDVKM. The CDR3: CASSGTNGYEQYV. DNA of the CDR3: TGTGCCAGCAGCGGGACCAACGGTTACGAGCAGTACGTC.

This clonotype was observed many times. The chain uses TRBV3-1 and TRBJ2-5; TRBD2 might be the D (5 bases). The V end was cut by 3 bases, the J end by 3 bases, with 14 bases between. The CDR3 spans 15 residues. Germline loops: CDR1 LGHDT, CDR2 YNNKEL (reference sequence). The CDR3 here is CASSHTGLIEETQYF. The CDR3 DNA is TGTGCCAGCAGCCACACCGGACTGATTGAAGAGACCCAGTACTTC.

The V call is TRBV2, the J call TRBJ1-2; 9 bases agree with TRBD1. The CDR3 sequence is 14 residues long. V shed 4 bases, J shed 6 bases, and the junction held 6 bases outside the gene matches. Germline-derived CDR1 and CDR2 are SNHLY and FYNNEI. Written as DNA, the CDR3 is TGTGCCAGCAGTGGGGGGGACAGGGTCGATGGCTACACCTTC. It specifies CASSGGDRVDGYTF. The full variable domain, rest sourced from reference TRBV2 and TRBJ1-2, is EPEVTQTPSHQVTQMGQEVILRCVPISNHLYFYWYRQILGQKVEFLVSFYNNEISEKSEIFDDQFSVERPDGSNFTLKIRSTKLEDSAMYFCASSGGDRVDGYTFGSGTRLTVV.

This clonotype turned up a few times. The CDR3 sequence is CASSLRTSGGLQYEQYF. As DNA, the CDR3 is TGTGCCAGCAGTTTAAGGACTAGCGGGGGGCTCCAATACGAGCAGTACTTC. This rearrangement joins TRBV12-3 or TRBV12-4 to TRBJ2-7, with TRBD2 matching 14 bases. The CDR3 covers 17 residues. V trimming: 2 bases; J trimming: 4 bases; junction bases outside the gene matches: 7.

The chain recombines TRBV5-4 with TRBJ2-3, with TRBD2 as a possible D gene (5 bases). This CDR3 spans 15 amino acids. The V gene's germline CDR1 is SGHNT and CDR2 YYREEE (reference sequence). V lost 2 bases and J lost 4, with 14 bases in between. Written as DNA, the CDR3 is TGTGCCAGCAGCTTCCCGGGGATCTCGGCAGATACGCAGTATTTT. Its protein product is CASSFPGISADTQYF.